This T cell receptor (beta chain) was recovered during a study of T cells in Graves' hyperthyroidism and ophthalmopathy. Study results and caveats: The model's output predicted ophthalmopathy at a median of approximately 6.5 months prior to onset. Blood also held most thyroid clonotypes expanded beyond 0.001. Researchers report that a 13 V-J model separated ophthalmopathy from stable hyperthyroidism.

Lactation, pregnancy, other autoimmune disease or uncontrolled infection excluded patients. The CDR3 consists of 12 residues. V was pared by 4 bases and J by 9 bases, with 2 bases of the junction left unmatched. Germline assignment: CDR1 SQVTM and CDR2 ANQGSEA. RNA transcripts yielded amplified TCR beta CDR3 regions. A first-round RT-PCR of the TCR CDR3 used the HTBI primer set. From the multiplex PCR reads, TCRdb called clonotypes with MiXCR, one entry per CDR3 protein. The sample has roughly 96,000 distinct CDR3 sequences, about 51% seen once; the top ten hold around 27%. As regards this clonotype: Its matching antigen is unknown.

The chain combines TRBV29-1 with TRBJ1-6, with 8 bases fitting TRBD1. This clonotype was sampled from a woman aged 40 to 49 with Graves' hyperthyroidism. Source material: blood. The CDR3 nucleotides read TGCAGCGTTGCGGACAGGGCTTCACCCCTCCACTTT. Its translation is CSVADRASPLHF.